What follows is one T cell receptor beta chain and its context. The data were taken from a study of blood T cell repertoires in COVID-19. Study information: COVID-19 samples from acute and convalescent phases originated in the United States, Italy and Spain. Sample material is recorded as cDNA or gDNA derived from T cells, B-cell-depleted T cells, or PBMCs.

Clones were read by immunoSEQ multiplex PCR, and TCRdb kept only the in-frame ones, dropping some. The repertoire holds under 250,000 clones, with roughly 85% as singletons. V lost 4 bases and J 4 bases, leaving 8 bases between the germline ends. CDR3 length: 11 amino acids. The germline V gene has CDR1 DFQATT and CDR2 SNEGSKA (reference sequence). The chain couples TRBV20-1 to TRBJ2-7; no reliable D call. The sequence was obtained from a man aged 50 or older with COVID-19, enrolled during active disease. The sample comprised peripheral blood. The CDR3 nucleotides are TGCAGTGCTAAAGACTCGTACGAGCAGTACTTC. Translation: CSAKDSYEQYF.